Listed here is a single T cell receptor (beta chain). Antigen: not known. The entry originates in a study of CD8 T cells in Susac syndrome. Notes on the study in general: The authors acknowledged that the study's TCR sequencing and HLA analysis involved relatively few individuals.

After extraction with the RNeasy kit, roughly 0.45 to 1 ug of the RNA was reverse transcribed using random hexamers. By means of immunoSEQ multiplex PCR, TCR beta CDR3 spanning 54 Vbeta and 13 Jbeta underwent amplification. TCRdb re-derived calls from the immunoSEQ multiplex PCR reads in MiXCR, one entry per CDR3 protein. The table has tens of thousands of distinct CDR3 sequences, roughly 90% seen once. The multiple sclerosis controls were treatment-naive patients, and their relapsing-remitting disease was stable or active. The origin of this receptor is a human donor with multiple sclerosis. The sample comprised CD8+ T cells from PBMCs.

As DNA, the CDR3 is TGTGCCAGCAGTTACGGGGCACAGGGGCCCCGGGAGCAGTACTTC. This encodes CASSYGAQGPREQYF. This chain uses TRBV6-5 with TRBJ2-7; 7 bases are a match to TRBD1. Germline loops: CDR1 MNHEY, CDR2 SVGAGI. V dropped 2 bases and J dropped 7; count of bases not matched to a gene: 11. This CDR3 comprises 15 residues.